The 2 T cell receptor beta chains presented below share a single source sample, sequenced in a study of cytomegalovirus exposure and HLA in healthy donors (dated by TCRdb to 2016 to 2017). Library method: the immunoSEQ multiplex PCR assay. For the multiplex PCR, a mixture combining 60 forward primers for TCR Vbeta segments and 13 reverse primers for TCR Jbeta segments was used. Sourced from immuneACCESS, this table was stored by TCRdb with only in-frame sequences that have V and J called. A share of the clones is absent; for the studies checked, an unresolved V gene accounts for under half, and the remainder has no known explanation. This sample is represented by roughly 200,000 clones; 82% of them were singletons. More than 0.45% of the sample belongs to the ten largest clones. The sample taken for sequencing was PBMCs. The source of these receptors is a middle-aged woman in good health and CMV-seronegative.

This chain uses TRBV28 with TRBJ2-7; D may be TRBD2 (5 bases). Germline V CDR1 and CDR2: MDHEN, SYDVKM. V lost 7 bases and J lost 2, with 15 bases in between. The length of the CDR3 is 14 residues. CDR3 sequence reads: CASKRGIRTYEQYF. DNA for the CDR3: TGTGCCAGCAAACGAGGGATTAGAACCTACGAGCAGTACTTC.

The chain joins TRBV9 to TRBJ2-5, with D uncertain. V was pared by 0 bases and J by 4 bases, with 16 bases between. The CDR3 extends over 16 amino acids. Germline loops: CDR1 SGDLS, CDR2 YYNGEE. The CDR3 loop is CASSVGLLGTGETQYF. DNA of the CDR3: TGTGCCAGCAGCGTAGGATTACTCGGTACGGGAGAGACCCAGTACTTC.